The present T cell receptor (beta chain) was sequenced within a study of T cells in Graves' hyperthyroidism and ophthalmopathy. RNA transcripts served as the template for amplifying TCR beta CDR3 regions. Using the HTBI primer set, a first-round RT-PCR was run on the TCR CDR3. TCRdb called the multiplex PCR reads again in MiXCR, with one record for every CDR3 protein. In the table there are 600,000 or so distinct CDR3 sequences, about 14% of which are singletons. Study-wide findings and caveats: Separation of ophthalmopathy from stable hyperthyroidism was achieved by a 13 V-J model.

Worth noting for this clonotype: What it recognizes is unknown.

The sequence was obtained from a woman between 50 and 59 years old with Graves' ophthalmopathy. The sample comprised blood.

The CDR3 region is CASGDSANQETQYF. CDR3 sequence (DNA): TGCGCCAGCGGTGATAGCGCCAACCAAGAGACCCAGTACTTC. This chain uses TRBV5-1 with TRBJ2-5, with TRBD2 as a possible D gene (5 bases). The CDR3 is made up of 14 amino acids. Trimming took 7 bases from V and 0 from J, leaving 13 bases between them. The V gene's germline CDR1 is SGHRS and CDR2 YFSETQ.